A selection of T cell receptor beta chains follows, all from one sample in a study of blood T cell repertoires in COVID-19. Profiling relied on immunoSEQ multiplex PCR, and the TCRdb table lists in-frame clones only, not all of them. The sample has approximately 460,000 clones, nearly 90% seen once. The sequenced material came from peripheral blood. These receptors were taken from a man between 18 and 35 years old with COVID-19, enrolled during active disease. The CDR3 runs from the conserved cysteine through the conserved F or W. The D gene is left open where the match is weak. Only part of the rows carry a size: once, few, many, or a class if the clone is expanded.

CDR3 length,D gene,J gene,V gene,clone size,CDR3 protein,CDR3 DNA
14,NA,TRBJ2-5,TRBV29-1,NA,CSVEDSQVWETQYF,TGCAGCGTTGAAGATTCGCAGGTGTGGGAGACCCAGTACTTC
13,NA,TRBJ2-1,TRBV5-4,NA,CASRVPPTNEQFF,TGTGCCAGCAGAGTTCCACCCACAAATGAGCAGTTCTTC
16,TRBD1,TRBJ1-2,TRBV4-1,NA,CASSQGVGGGLYGYTF,TGCGCCAGCAGCCAAGGGGTAGGGGGCGGCCTCTATGGCTACACCTTC
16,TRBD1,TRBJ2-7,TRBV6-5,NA,CASSYSGTGGSFEQYF,TGTGCCAGCAGTTACTCCGGGACAGGGGGGTCCTTCGAGCAGTACTTC
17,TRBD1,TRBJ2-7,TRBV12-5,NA,CASGSRTGELSSYEQYF,TGTGCTAGTGGTTCTCGGACAGGGGAATTGAGCTCCTACGAGCAGTACTTC
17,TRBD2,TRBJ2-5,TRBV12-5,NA,CASGHRTSGGLLETQYF,TGTGCTAGTGGACACAGGACTAGCGGGGGGCTCTTAGAGACCCAGTACTTC
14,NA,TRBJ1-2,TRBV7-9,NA,CASSLGEVNYGYTF,TGTGCCAGCAGCTTGGGGGAGGTCAACTATGGCTACACCTTC
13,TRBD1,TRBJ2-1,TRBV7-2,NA,CASGDRGGNEQFF,TGTGCCAGCGGGGACAGGGGTGGCAATGAGCAGTTCTTC
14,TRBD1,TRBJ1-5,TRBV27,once,CASSYRGSNQPQHF,TGTGCCAGCAGCTACAGGGGAAGCAATCAGCCCCAGCATTTT
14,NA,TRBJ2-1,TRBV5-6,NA,CASSSYSSYNEQFF,TGTGCCAGCAGCTCATACTCGAGCTACAATGAGCAGTTCTTC
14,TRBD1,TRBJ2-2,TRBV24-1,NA,CATSDPGQPGELFF,TGTGCCACCAGTGACCCGGGACAGCCCGGGGAGCTGTTTTTT
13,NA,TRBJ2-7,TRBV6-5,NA,CASRTTSSYEQYF,TGTGCCAGCAGAACGACTAGCTCCTACGAGCAGTACTTC
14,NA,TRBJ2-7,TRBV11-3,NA,CASSLLQTSYEQYF,TGTGCCAGCAGCTTGCTGCAGACTTCCTACGAGCAGTACTTC
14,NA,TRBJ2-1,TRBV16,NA,CASSLWRNRNEQFF,TGTGCCAGCAGCCTGTGGCGGAATCGGAATGAGCAGTTCTTC
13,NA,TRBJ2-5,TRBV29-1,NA,CSVGLGAVETQYF,TGCAGCGTGGGGTTAGGGGCAGTGGAGACCCAGTACTTC
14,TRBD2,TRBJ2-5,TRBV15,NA,CATRDYSIQETQYF,TGTGCCACCCGGGACTACTCGATCCAAGAGACCCAGTACTTC